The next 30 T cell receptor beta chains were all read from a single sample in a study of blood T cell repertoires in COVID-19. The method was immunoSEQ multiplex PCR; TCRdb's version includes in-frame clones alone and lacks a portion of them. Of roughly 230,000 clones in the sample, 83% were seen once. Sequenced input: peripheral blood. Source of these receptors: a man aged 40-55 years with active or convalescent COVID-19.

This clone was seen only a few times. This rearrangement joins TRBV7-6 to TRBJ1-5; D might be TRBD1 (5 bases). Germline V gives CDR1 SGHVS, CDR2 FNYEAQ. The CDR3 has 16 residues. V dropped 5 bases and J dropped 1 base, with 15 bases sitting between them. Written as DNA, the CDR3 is TGTGCCAGCAGCCCAGGGCTGGGAGGGAGCAATCAGCCCCAGCATTTT. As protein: CASSPGLGGSNQPQHF. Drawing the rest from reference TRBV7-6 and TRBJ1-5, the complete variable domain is GAGVSQSPRYKVTKRGQDVALRCDPISGHVSLYWYRQALGQGPEFLTYFNYEAQQDKSGLPNDRFSAERPEGSISTLTIQRTEQRDSAMYRCASSPGLGGSNQPQHFGDGTRLSIL.

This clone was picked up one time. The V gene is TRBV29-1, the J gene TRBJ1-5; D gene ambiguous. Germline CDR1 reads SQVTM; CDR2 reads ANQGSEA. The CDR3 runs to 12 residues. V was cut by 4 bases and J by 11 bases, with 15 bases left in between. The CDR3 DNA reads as TGCAGCGTTGGTTCTGGCCCCGGGACCCAGCATTTT. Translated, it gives CSVGSGPGTQHF.

The chain's CDR3 is CAISSGQGIEKLFF. CDR3 DNA sequence: TGTGCCATCTCGTCTGGGCAGGGGATTGAAAAACTGTTTTTT. The chain joins TRBV10-3 to TRBJ1-4, with a tentative D call TRBD1 (6 bases). V was cut by 8 bases and J by 7 bases, with 17 bases left in between. In germline, CDR1 is ENHRY, CDR2 SYGVKD. CDR3 size: 14 residues.

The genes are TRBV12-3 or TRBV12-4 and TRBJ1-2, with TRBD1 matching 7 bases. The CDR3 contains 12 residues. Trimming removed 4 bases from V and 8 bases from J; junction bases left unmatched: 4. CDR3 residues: CASSSGQRGYTF. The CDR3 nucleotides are TGTGCCAGCAGTTCGGGACAGAGAGGCTACACCTTC.

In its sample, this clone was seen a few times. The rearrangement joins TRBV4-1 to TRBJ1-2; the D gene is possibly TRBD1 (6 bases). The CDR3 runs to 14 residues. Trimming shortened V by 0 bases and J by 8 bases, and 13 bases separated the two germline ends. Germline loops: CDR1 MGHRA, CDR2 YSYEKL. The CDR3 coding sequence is TGCGCCAGCAGCCAAGAACAGGGTTCAGGGGGCTACACCTTC. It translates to CASSQEQGSGGYTF.

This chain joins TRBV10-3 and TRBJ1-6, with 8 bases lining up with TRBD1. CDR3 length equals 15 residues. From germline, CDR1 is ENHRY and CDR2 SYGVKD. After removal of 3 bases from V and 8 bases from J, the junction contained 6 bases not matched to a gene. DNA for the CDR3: TGTGCCATCAGTGAACGGGACAGGCCCGATTCACCCCTCCACTTT. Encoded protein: CAISERDRPDSPLHF.

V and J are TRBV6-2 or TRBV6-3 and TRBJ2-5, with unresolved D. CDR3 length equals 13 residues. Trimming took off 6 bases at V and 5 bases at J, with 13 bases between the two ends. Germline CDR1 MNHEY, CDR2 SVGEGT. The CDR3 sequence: CASSLSTGETQYF. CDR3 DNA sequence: TGTGCCAGCAGCTTGAGTACCGGGGAGACCCAGTACTTC.

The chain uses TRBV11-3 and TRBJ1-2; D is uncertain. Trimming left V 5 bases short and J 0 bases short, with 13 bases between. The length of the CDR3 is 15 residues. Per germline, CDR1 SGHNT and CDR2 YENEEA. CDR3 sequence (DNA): TGTGCCAGCAGCCCGAACAGAAATGCTAACTATGGCTACACCTTC. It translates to CASSPNRNANYGYTF.

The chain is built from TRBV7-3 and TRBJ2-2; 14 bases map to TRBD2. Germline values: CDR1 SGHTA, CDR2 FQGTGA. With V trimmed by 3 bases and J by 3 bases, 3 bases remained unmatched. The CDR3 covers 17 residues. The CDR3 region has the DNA TGTGCCAGCAGCTTGGGACTAGCGGGAGTGGACACCGGGGAGCTGTTTTTT. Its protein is CASSLGLAGVDTGELFF.

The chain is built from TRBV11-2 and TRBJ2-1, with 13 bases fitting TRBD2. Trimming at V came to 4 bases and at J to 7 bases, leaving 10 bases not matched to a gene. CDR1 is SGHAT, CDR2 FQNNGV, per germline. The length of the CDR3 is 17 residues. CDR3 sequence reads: CASSSTSTSGRRNEQFF. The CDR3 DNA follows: TGTGCCAGCAGCTCCACATCGACTAGCGGGAGGAGAAATGAGCAGTTCTTC.

The DNA for the CDR3 is TGTGCCAGCAGTGAAACCCCCGAGGTCACAGATACGCAGTATTTT. Encoded protein: CASSETPEVTDTQYF. The chain joins TRBV2 to TRBJ2-3; no reliable D call. Trimming took off 2 bases at V and 2 bases at J, with 11 bases between the two ends. The germline CDR1 and CDR2 sequences are SNHLY and FYNNEI. This CDR3 has 15 amino acids.

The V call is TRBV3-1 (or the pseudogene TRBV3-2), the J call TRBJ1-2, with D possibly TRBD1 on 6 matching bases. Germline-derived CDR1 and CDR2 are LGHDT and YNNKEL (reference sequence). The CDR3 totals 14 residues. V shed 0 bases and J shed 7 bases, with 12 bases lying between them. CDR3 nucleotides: TGTGCCAGCAGCCAAGAACCAGGGGCGCTTGGCTACACCTTC. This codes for CASSQEPGALGYTF.

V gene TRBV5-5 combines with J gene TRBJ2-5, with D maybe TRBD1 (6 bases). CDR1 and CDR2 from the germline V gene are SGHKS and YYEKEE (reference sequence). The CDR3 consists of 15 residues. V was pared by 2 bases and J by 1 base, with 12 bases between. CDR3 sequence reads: CASSFRDTLQETQYF. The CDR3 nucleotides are TGTGCCAGCAGCTTCCGGGACACACTCCAAGAGACCCAGTACTTC.

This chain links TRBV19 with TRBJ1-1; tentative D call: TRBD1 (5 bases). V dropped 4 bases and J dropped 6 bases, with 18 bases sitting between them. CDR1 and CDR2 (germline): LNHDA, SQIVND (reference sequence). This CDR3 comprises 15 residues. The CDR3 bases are TGTGCCAGTAGTACTCTGCAGGGTTCAAACGCTGAAGCTTTCTTT. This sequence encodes CASSTLQGSNAEAFF.

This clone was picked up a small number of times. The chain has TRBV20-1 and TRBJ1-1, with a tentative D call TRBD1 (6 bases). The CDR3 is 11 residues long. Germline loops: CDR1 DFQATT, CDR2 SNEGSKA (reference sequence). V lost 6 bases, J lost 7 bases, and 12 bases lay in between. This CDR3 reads CSAKRTVEAFF. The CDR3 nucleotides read TGCAGTGCCAAGAGGACAGTTGAAGCTTTCTTT.

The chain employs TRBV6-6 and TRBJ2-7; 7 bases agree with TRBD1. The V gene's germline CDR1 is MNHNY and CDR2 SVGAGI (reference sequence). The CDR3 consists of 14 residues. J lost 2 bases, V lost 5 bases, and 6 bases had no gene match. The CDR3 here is CASSTGASAYEQYF. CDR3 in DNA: TGTGCCAGCAGTACAGGGGCGAGCGCCTACGAGCAGTACTTC.

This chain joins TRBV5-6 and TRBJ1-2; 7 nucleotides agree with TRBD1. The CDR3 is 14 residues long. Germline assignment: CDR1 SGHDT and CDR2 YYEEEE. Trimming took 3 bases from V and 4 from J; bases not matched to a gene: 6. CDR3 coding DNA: TGTGCCAGCAGCTCCTGGACAGGATTCTATGGCTACACCTTC. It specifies CASSSWTGFYGYTF.

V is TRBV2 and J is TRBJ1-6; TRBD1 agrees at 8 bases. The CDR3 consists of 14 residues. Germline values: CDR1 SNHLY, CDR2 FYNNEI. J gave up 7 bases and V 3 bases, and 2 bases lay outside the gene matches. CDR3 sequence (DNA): TGTGCCAGCAGTGAGAACAGGGGGAATTCACCCCTCCACTTT. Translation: CASSENRGNSPLHF.

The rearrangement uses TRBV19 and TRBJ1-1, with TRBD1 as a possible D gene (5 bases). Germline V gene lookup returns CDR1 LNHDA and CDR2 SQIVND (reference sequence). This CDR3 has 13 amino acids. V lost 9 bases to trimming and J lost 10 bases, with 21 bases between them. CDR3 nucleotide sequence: TGTGCCAGCGAACCTCGAGGGGACTTCGGAGCTTTCTTT. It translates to CASEPRGDFGAFF. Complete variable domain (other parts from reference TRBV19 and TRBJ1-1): DGGITQSPKYLFRKEGQNVTLSCEQNLNHDAMYWYRQDPGQGLRLIYYSQIVNDFQKGDIAEGYSVSREKKESFPLTVTSAQKNPTAFYLCASEPRGDFGAFFGQGTRLTVV.

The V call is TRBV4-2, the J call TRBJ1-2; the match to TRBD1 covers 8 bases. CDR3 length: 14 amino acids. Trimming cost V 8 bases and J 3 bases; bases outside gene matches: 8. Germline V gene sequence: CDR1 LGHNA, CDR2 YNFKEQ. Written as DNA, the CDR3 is TGTGCCAGCCGTGACAGGGGCCGGGACTATGGCTACACCTTC. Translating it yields CASRDRGRDYGYTF.

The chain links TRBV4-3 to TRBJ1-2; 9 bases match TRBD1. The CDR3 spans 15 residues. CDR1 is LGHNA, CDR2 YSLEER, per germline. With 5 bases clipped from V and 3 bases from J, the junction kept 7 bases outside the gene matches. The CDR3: CASSGGGQGHYGYTF. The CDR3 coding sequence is TGCGCCAGCAGCGGAGGGGGACAGGGCCACTATGGCTACACCTTC.

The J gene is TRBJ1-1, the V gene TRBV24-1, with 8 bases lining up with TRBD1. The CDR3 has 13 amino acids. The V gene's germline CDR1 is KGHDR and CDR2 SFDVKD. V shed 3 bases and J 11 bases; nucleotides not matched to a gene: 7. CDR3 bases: TGTGCCACCAGTGATCCACAGGGGGTGATTGCTTTCTTT. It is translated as CATSDPQGVIAFF.

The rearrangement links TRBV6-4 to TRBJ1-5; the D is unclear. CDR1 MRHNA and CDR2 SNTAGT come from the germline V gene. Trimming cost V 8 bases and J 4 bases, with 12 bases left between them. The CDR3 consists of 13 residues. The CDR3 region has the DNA TGTGCCAGCGCGATTAGCGAAAATCAGCCCCAGCATTTT. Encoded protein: CASAISENQPQHF.

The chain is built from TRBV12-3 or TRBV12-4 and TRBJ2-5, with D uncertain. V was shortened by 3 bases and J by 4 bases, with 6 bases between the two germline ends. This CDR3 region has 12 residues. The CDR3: CASSLPGETQYF. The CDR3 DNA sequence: TGTGCCAGCAGTTTGCCGGGAGAGACCCAGTACTTC.

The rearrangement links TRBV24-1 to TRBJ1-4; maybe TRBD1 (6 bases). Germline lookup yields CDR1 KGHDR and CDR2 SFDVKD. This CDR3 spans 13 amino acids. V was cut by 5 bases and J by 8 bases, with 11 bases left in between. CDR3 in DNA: TGTGCCACCAGTGGGGACAAGACCGAAAAACTGTTTTTT. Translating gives CATSGDKTEKLFF.

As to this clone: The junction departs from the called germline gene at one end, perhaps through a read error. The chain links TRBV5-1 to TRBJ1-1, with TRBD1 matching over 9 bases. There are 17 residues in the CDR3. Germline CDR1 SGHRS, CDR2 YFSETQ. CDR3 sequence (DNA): TGCGCCAGCAGCTTCCCCCTCTCCGGGACAGGGAACCCTGAAGCTTTCTTT. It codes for CASSFPLSGTGNPEAFF.

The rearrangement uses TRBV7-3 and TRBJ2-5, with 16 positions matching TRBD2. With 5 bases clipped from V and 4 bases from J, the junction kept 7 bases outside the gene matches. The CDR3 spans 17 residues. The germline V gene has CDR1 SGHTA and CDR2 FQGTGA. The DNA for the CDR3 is TGTGCCAGCAGCCTCGGGACTAGCGGGGGGGAAGGAGAGACCCAGTACTTC. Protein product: CASSLGTSGGEGETQYF. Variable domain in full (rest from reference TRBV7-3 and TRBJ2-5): GAGVSQTPSNKVTEKGKYVELRCDPISGHTALYWYRQSLGQGPEFLIYFQGTGAADDSGLPNDRFFAVRPEGSVSTLKIQRTERGDSAVYLCASSLGTSGGEGETQYFGPGTRLLVL.

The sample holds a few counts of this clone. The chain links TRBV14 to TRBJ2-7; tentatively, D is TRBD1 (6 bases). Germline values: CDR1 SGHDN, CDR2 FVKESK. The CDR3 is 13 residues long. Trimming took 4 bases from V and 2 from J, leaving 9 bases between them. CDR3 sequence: CASSPQGTYEQYF. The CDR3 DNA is TGTGCCAGCAGCCCCCAGGGGACCTACGAGCAGTACTTC. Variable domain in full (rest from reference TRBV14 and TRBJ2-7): EAGVTQFPSHSVIEKGQTVTLRCDPISGHDNLYWYRRVMGKEIKFLLHFVKESKQDESGMPNNRFLAERTGGTYSTLKVQPAELEDSGVYFCASSPQGTYEQYFGPGTRLTVT.

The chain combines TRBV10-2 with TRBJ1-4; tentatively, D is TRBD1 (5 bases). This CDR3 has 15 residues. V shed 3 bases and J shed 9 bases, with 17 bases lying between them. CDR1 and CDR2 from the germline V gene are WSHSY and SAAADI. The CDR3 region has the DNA TGCGCCAGCAGTGACTCGCAGGGCCTCATGAAAAAACTGTTTTTT. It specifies CASSDSQGLMKKLFF.

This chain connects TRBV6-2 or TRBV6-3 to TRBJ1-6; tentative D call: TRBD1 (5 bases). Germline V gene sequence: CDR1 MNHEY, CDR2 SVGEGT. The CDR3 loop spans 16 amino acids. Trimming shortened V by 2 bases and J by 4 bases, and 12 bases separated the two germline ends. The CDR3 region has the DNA TGTGCCAGCAGTTACCGGGGGGAAATTTATAATTCACCCCTCCACTTT. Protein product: CASSYRGEIYNSPLHF.